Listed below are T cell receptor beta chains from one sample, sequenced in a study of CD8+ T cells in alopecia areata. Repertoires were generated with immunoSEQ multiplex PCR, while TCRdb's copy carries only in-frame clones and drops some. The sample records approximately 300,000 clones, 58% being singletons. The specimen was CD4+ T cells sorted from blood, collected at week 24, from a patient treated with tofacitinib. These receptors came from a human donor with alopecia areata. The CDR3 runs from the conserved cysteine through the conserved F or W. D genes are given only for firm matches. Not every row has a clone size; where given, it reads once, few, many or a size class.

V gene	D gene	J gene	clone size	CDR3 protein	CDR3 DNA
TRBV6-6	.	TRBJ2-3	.	CASSYWQTDTQYF	TGTGCCAGCAGTTACTGGCAGACAGATACGCAGTATTTT
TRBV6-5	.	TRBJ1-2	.	CASGKQGYGYTF	TGTGCCAGCGGGAAGCAGGGGTATGGCTACACCTTC
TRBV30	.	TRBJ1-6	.	CAWSVNRNSPLHF	TGTGCCTGGAGCGTAAACAGGAATTCACCCCTCCACTTT
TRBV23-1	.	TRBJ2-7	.	CASSHYTPAYEQYF	TGCGCCAGCAGTCATTATACCCCGGCCTACGAGCAGTACTTC
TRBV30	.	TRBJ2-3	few	CAWSVGFGTDTQYF	TGTGCCTGGAGTGTCGGGTTCGGAACAGATACGCAGTATTTT
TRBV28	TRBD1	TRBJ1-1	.	CASSLRRQGLNTEAFF	TGTGCCAGCAGTTTGCGCCGACAGGGGTTGAACACTGAAGCTTTCTTT
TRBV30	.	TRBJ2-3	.	CAWSLGPRATDTQYF	TGTGCCTGGAGTCTAGGACCTCGGGCTACAGATACGCAGTATTTT
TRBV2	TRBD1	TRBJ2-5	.	CASSYLGQEETQYF	TGTGCCAGCAGTTACTTAGGACAGGAGGAGACCCAGTACTTC
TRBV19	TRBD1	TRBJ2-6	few	CATGTGPGANVLTF	TGTGCCACCGGGACAGGGCCTGGGGCCAACGTCCTGACTTTC
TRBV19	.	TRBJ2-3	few	CASTSPGRTRDTQYF	TGTGCCAGTACCTCGCCGGGACGGACCCGGGATACGCAGTATTTT
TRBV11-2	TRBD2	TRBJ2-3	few	CASSASGGGTDTQYF	TGTGCCAGCAGCGCCTCCGGGGGGGGCACAGATACGCAGTATTTT
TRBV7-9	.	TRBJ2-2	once	CASRPRGAGGPTGELFF	TGTGCCAGCAGACCGAGGGGTGCTGGGGGACCCACCGGGGAGCTGTTTTTT
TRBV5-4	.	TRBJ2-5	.	CASSSPTWDREETQYF	TGTGCCAGCAGCTCCCCGACTTGGGACCGGGAAGAGACCCAGTACTTC
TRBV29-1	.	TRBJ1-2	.	CSVERVHTF	TGCAGCGTTGAAAGGGTTCACACCTTC
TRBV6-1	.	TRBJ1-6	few	CASSEMASSPLHF	TGTGCCAGCAGTGAAATGGCGAGTTCACCCCTCCACTTT
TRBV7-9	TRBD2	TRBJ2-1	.	CASSLATLAGVNNEQFF	TGTGCCAGCAGCTTAGCGACGCTAGCGGGAGTTAACAATGAGCAGTTCTTC
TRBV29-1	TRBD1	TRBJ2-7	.	CSVGPGQGVYEQYF	TGCAGCGTCGGACCGGGACAGGGAGTCTACGAGCAGTACTTC
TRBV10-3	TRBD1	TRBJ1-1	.	CAISEGQVSTEAFF	TGTGCCATCAGTGAGGGACAGGTCTCCACTGAAGCTTTCTTT
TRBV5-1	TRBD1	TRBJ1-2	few	CASSQPGQVDGYTF	TGCGCCAGCAGCCAACCCGGACAGGTCGATGGCTACACCTTC
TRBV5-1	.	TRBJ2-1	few	CASSLGVSNEQFF	TGCGCCAGCAGCTTGGGGGTAAGCAATGAGCAGTTCTTC
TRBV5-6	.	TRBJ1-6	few	CASSLDDSPLHF	TGTGCCAGCAGCTTGGACGATTCACCCCTCCACTTT
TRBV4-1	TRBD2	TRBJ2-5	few	CASSKGTSGETQYF	TGCGCCAGCAGCAAAGGGACTAGCGGAGAGACCCAGTACTTC
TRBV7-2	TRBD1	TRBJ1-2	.	CASGTGGGDRSYTF	TGTGCCAGCGGGACAGGGGGCGGCGATCGAAGCTACACCTTC
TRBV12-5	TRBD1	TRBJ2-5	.	CASGPGQGRQETQYF	TGTGCTAGTGGACCCGGACAGGGGAGACAAGAGACCCAGTACTTC
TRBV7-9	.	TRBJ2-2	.	CASRLSRNTGELFF	TGTGCCAGCAGACTAAGTAGGAACACCGGGGAGCTGTTTTTT
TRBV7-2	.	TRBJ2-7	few	CASSSLGRREQYF	TGTGCCAGCAGCTCCCTCGGCAGGCGCGAGCAGTACTTC
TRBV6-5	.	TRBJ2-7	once	CASSRTSYEQYF	TGTGCCAGCAGTCGGACCTCCTACGAGCAGTACTTC
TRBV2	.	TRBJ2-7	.	CASSLEGSREQYF	TGTGCCAGCAGTCTTGAGGGGAGTCGCGAGCAGTACTTC
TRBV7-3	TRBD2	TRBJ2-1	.	CASSNIAGAYNEQFF	TGTGCCAGCAGCAATATAGCGGGGGCCTACAATGAGCAGTTCTTC
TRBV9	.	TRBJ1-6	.	CASSVGEGGTKAGSPLHF	TGTGCCAGCAGCGTAGGAGAGGGGGGCACCAAGGCTGGCTCACCCCTCCACTTT
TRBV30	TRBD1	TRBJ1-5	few	CAWSMGDSSNQPQHF	TGTGCCTGGAGCATGGGGGACAGCTCCAATCAGCCCCAGCATTTT
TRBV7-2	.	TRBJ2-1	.	CASSLALSPRSYNEQFF	TGTGCCAGCAGCTTAGCGCTATCGCCAAGGTCCTACAATGAGCAGTTCTTC
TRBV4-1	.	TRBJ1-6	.	CASSQRGPGLNYNSPLHF	TGCGCCAGCAGCCAACGGGGCCCGGGTCTAAACTATAATTCACCCCTCCACTTT
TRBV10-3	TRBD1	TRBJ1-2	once	CAISEGDRGIGYTF	TGTGCCATCAGTGAAGGGGACAGGGGGATTGGCTACACCTTC
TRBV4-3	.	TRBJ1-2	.	CASSQDFGGYTF	TGCGCCAGCAGCCAAGATTTCGGAGGCTACACCTTC
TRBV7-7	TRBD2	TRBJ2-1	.	CASSLTQRGAEQFF	TGTGCTAGCAGCTTAACGCAGCGGGGGGCTGAGCAGTTCTTC
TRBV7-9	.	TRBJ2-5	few	CASSLAGKETQYF	TGTGCCAGCAGCTTAGCGGGGAAAGAGACCCAGTACTTC
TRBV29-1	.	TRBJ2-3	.	CSVEASGTDTQYF	TGCAGCGTTGAGGCTAGCGGCACAGATACGCAGTATTTT
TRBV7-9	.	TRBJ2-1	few	CASSSGFEQFF	TGTGCCAGCAGCTCCGGATTTGAGCAGTTCTTC
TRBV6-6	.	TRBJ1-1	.	CASRRDTEAFF	TGTGCCAGCAGACGGGACACTGAAGCTTTCTTT
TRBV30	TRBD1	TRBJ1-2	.	CAWSVRYRGLSGYTF	TGTGCCTGGAGTGTACGTTACAGGGGGCTATCTGGCTACACCTTC
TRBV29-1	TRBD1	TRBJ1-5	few	CSVGLGQENQPQHF	TGCAGCGTTGGTCTGGGACAGGAGAATCAGCCCCAGCATTTT
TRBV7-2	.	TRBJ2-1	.	CASSFVANEQFF	TGTGCCAGCAGCTTTGTCGCCAATGAGCAGTTCTTC
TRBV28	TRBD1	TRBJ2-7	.	CASRFDGTGYYEQYF	TGTGCCAGCAGATTTGACGGGACAGGGTATTACGAGCAGTACTTC
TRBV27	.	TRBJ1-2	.	CASSSAPGVDSPYTF	TGTGCCAGCAGTTCCGCCCCCGGAGTCGACTCGCCCTACACCTTC
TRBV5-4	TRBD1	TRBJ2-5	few	CASSLVAGTEETQYF	TGTGCCAGCAGCTTGGTGGCCGGGACAGAAGAGACCCAGTACTTC
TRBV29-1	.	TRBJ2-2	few	CSVAATAATGELFF	TGCAGCGTCGCCGCAACGGCAGCGACCGGGGAGCTGTTTTTT
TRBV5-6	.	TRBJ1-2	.	CASSFSLGRNLGGYTF	TGTGCCAGCAGCTTCTCCCTGGGACGGAACTTGGGAGGCTACACCTTC
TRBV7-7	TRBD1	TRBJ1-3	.	CASRAGTGAGNTIYF	TGTGCTAGCAGGGCCGGGACAGGGGCTGGAAACACCATATATTTT
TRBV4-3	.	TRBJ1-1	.	CASSQGKTEAFF	TGCGCCAGCAGCCAAGGGAAAACTGAAGCTTTCTTT
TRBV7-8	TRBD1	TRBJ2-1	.	CASTPQGAYEQFF	TGTGCCAGCACCCCCCAGGGGGCTTATGAGCAGTTCTTC
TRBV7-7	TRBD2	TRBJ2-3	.	CASSLDGTSERTQYF	TGTGCTAGCAGCTTAGACGGGACTAGTGAGCGCACGCAGTATTTT
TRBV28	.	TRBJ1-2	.	CASSPDRGGYTF	TGTGCCAGCAGTCCGGACAGAGGAGGCTACACCTTC
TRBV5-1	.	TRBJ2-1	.	CASSLRSGAGNEQFF	TGCGCCAGCAGCTTACGGTCAGGGGCGGGGAATGAGCAGTTCTTC